These 13 T cell receptor beta chains were sequenced from one sample in a study of regulatory T cells in long-lasting Graves disease (dated by TCRdb to about 2021). The meaning of the sample's time point label: newly diagnosed GD, antithyroid drugs for less than 3 months. RNA was extracted from PBMCs in TRIzol for both TCR sequencing and RNA sequencing. Libraries were constructed by multiplex PCR. The sequencer listed for this sample is Illumina HiSeq 4000. iRepertoire HTBI primers and Arm-PCR amplification of CDR3 regions were used to construct TCR beta libraries. TCRdb trimmed the raw reads at Q25, called clones with MiXCR and kept productive beta chains. Records with the same CDR3 protein are collapsed into one entry carrying the most frequent genes and DNA. For this sample there are fewer than 500,000 distinct CDR3 sequences; around 15% appear just once. The biggest ten clones account for about 12% of the sample.

The data also belong to a second study, concerning T cells in Graves' hyperthyroidism and ophthalmopathy.

The sequencing used peripheral blood mononuclear cells (PBMCs), collected at new diagnosis, from a patient treated with antithyroid drugs. The receptors derive from a man aged 35 to 55 with Graves disease. Donor details come from another sample of the same person, matched by shared clones.

This sequence joins TRBV6-1 and TRBJ1-5; D is uncertain. This CDR3 has 14 amino acids. The germline gives CDR1 MNHNS, CDR2 SASEGT. The germline V and J ends were trimmed by 3 bases and 5 bases, with 11 bases remaining between them. The CDR3 loop reads CASSDRKFYQPQHF. In nucleotides, the CDR3 is TGTGCCAGCAGTGATAGAAAGTTCTATCAGCCCCAGCATTTT.

This clonotype was seen ten or more times. The chain combines TRBV29-1 with TRBJ1-2; 8 bases line up with TRBD1. This CDR3 comprises 14 residues. The V segment lost 8 bases and the J segment 2 bases; nucleotides outside the gene matches: 10. Germline loops: CDR1 SQVTM, CDR2 ANQGSEA. The CDR3: CSLFDYRGNYGYTF. The DNA for the CDR3 is TGCAGCCTTTTTGACTACAGGGGGAACTATGGCTACACCTTC.

This clonotype has ten or more counts. This CDR3 is CASSTIAATQYF. As DNA, the CDR3 is TGTGCCAGCAGCACCATCGCGGCGACCCAGTACTTC. The V and J genes are TRBV12-3 or TRBV12-4 and TRBJ2-5; D gene unclear. With 6 bases removed from V and 7 bases from J, the gap between germline ends came to 12 bases. This CDR3 spans 12 amino acids.

This clonotype was counted at least ten times. This rearrangement joins TRBV28 to TRBJ2-4; TRBD2 aligns across 7 bases. CDR1 and CDR2 from the germline V gene are MDHEN and SYDVKM. The CDR3 extends over 14 amino acids. J was trimmed by 0 bases and V by 6 bases; bases with no gene match: 2. The CDR3 loop is CASSLAGAKNIQYF. In nucleotides, the CDR3 is TGTGCCAGCAGCTTAGCGGGAGCCAAAAACATTCAGTACTTC.

The chain employs TRBV5-8 and TRBJ1-2, with D tentatively TRBD1 (5 bases). The CDR3 consists of 16 residues. Germline-derived CDR1 and CDR2 are SGHTS and YDEGEE. V was clipped by 0 bases and J by 3 bases, with 15 bases between them. The CDR3 reads CASSLAGDPTYYGYTF. The CDR3 coding sequence is TGTGCCAGCAGCTTGGCCGGGGACCCAACCTACTATGGCTACACCTTC.

With regard to this clonotype: This clone may be a read error of a much larger clone one base away. This chain links TRBV18 with TRBJ2-1; D ambiguous. Deletions cut 4 bases from V and 5 bases from J, with 9 bases between. Germline V CDR1 and CDR2: KGHSH, LQKENI. The CDR3 spans 13 residues. CDR3 bases: TGTGCCAGCTCACAAGAGTACCACAATGAGCAGTTCTTC. Translated: CASSQEYHNEQFF.

Many counts were recorded for this clonotype. A read error may be the cause here, since a much bigger clone is one base away. The rearrangement joins TRBV6-1 to TRBJ2-3; perhaps TRBD1 as D (5 bases). Germline V CDR1 and CDR2: MNHNS, SASEGT. The CDR3 contains 13 residues. Trimming shortened V by 6 bases and J by 2 bases, and 9 bases separated the two germline ends. The CDR3 loop reads CASSLQVTDTQYF. The CDR3, as DNA: TGTGCCAGCAGCTTACAGGTCACAGATACGCAGTATTTT.

About this clonotype itself: Since a much larger clone is just one base distant, this may be a read error. In DNA, the CDR3 is TGTGCCAGCAGTGGTCTAGCGGGAGCTTCGTTCCCCTACGGGCAGTACTTC. Residues: CASSGLAGASFPYGQYF. The rearrangement links TRBV28 to TRBJ2-7, with 10 bases matching TRBD2. CDR3 length: 17 residues. Germline V CDR1 and CDR2: MDHEN, SYDVKM.

This sequence joins TRBV2 and TRBJ2-7, with 10 bases aligning to TRBD2. V shed 7 bases, J shed 4 bases, and the junction held 10 bases outside the gene matches. The CDR3 covers 15 residues. Germline lookup yields CDR1 SNHLY and CDR2 FYNNEI. CDR3 residues: CASMRTSGGGYEQYF. The CDR3 coding sequence is TGTGCCAGCATGCGGACTAGCGGCGGGGGTTACGAGCAGTACTTC.

The rearrangement joins TRBV19 to TRBJ1-1; D might be TRBD1 (5 bases). The V gene's germline CDR1 is LNHDA and CDR2 SQIVND (reference sequence). The CDR3 is 15 residues long. The V gene lost 3 bases and the J gene lost 1 base, with 12 bases spanning the gap. CDR3 DNA sequence: TGTGCCAGTAGTATTGGGGGTGCGGGGAACACTGAAGCTTTCTTT. Protein sequence: CASSIGGAGNTEAFF. Full variable domain (outside the CDR3, taken from reference TRBV19 and TRBJ1-1): DGGITQSPKYLFRKEGQNVTLSCEQNLNHDAMYWYRQDPGQGLRLIYYSQIVNDFQKGDIAEGYSVSREKKESFPLTVTSAQKNPTAFYLCASSIGGAGNTEAFFGQGTRLTVV.

Turning to this clonotype: One base away lies a much larger clone, so this may be a sequencing read error. The chain joins TRBV15 to TRBJ1-1; D not resolved. CDR1 and CDR2 (germline): LNHNV, YYDKDF (reference sequence). The CDR3 extends over 15 amino acids. The CDR3 DNA reads as TGTGCCACCAGCAGTCCGACCCCCCTGAACACTGAAGCTCTCTTT. Translation: CATSSPTPLNTEALF.

The chain has TRBV24-1 and TRBJ1-5; 7 nucleotides line up with TRBD1. The length of the CDR3 is 13 residues. Germline loops: CDR1 KGHDR, CDR2 SFDVKD. V lost 9 bases to trimming and J lost 5 bases; unmatched junction nucleotides: 6. The CDR3 is CATSDRDDQPQHF. The CDR3 region has the DNA TGTGCCACCTCCGACAGGGATGATCAGCCCCAGCATTTT.

This clonotype appeared a few times. This chain connects TRBV28 to TRBJ2-7, with TRBD2 as a possible D gene (5 bases). Per the germline V gene, CDR1 is MDHEN and CDR2 is SYDVKM. Trimming pared 2 bases from V and 9 bases from J, leaving 8 bases between. The CDR3 is 11 amino acids. This CDR3 reads CASSLAGVQYF. The CDR3 DNA is TGTGCCAGCAGTTTAGCGGGCGTGCAGTACTTC.